This entry lists 8 T cell receptor beta chains sequenced from one sample in a study of T cell repertoires in cytomegalovirus infection. TCRdb analysed the reads with MiXCR anew, one entry per CDR3 protein. The repertoire has 560,000 or so distinct CDR3 sequences, approximately 15% of them found once; the top ten carry more than 20%. The sequencing sample was made of CD8+ T cells from PBMCs. The receptors shown here come from a human donor in good health (CMV status not recorded). Some clones in this sample may be carry-over from other donors' samples.

This clonotype was counted a few times. The chain is built from TRBV20-1 and TRBJ2-3; 8 positions agree with TRBD1. CDR3 size: 13 residues. Germline CDR1 is DFQATT and CDR2 is SNEGSKA (reference sequence). As DNA, the CDR3 is TGCAGAATACAGGGGGAGGGCACAGATACGCAGTATTTT. This translates into CRIQGEGTDTQYF.

In its sample, this clonotype was seen a few times. V is TRBV9 and J is TRBJ2-3; D possibly corresponds to TRBD1 (6 bases). The CDR3 loop spans 14 amino acids. V lost 6 bases to trimming and J lost 6 bases, with 17 bases between them. Germline V gene data show CDR1 as SGDLS and CDR2 as YYNGEE. The CDR3 protein is CASNGGSRGDTQYF. The CDR3 nucleotides are TGTGCCAGCAATGGTGGCAGCAGGGGCGATACGCAGTATTTT.

This clonotype was detected a few times. V gene TRBV7-6 combines with J gene TRBJ2-7, with TRBD2 matching 7 bases. Germline CDR1 SGHVS, CDR2 FNYEAQ. The CDR3 is made up of 15 amino acids. J lost 3 bases, V lost 5 bases, and 10 bases had no gene match. This CDR3 reads CASSGRAGFYYEQYF. The CDR3, as DNA: TGTGCCAGCAGCGGACGAGCGGGGTTTTACTACGAGCAGTACTTC. Combining the CDR3 with reference TRBV7-6 and TRBJ2-7 gives the whole variable domain GAGVSQSPRYKVTKRGQDVALRCDPISGHVSLYWYRQALGQGPEFLTYFNYEAQQDKSGLPNDRFSAERPEGSISTLTIQRTEQRDSAMYRCASSGRAGFYYEQYFGPGTRLTVT.

The chain couples TRBV11-3 to TRBJ2-5, with a possible D match to TRBD2 (6 bases). The CDR3 extends over 18 amino acids. CDR1 SGHNT and CDR2 YENEEA come from the germline V gene. The V and J ends lost 0 bases and 2 bases respectively, with 19 bases between them. The CDR3 loop reads CASSLDGPWGERQETQYF. CDR3 DNA: TGTGCCAGCAGCTTAGATGGCCCGTGGGGGGAACGACAAGAGACCCAGTACTTC.

The rearrangement joins TRBV5-1 to TRBJ1-1, with D hard to call. CDR1 is SGHRS, CDR2 YFSETQ, per germline. The CDR3 consists of 14 residues. Trimming took off 0 bases at V and 6 bases at J, with 12 bases between the two ends. CDR3: CASSLEWVGAEAFF. CDR3 bases: TGCGCCAGCAGCTTGGAGTGGGTCGGGGCTGAAGCTTTCTTT.

This clonotype was counted ten times or more. V is TRBV7-9 and J is TRBJ2-1; 9 positions agree with TRBD1. J gave up 9 bases and V 4 bases, and 10 bases lay outside the gene matches. In germline, CDR1 is SEHNR, CDR2 FQNEAQ (reference sequence). This CDR3 has 15 residues. In nucleotides, the CDR3 is TGTGCCAGCAGCTCAACCGGGACAGGGCGCGGTGAGCAGTTCTTC. Translated: CASSSTGTGRGEQFF.

This clonotype was counted many times. The chain couples TRBV28 to TRBJ1-1; 7 bases align to TRBD1. The CDR3 is 15 amino acids. The J segment lost 4 bases and the V segment lost 1 base, leaving 6 bases of the junction unmatched. Germline loops: CDR1 MDHEN, CDR2 SYDVKM. Written as DNA, the CDR3 is TGTGCCAGCAGTTTATCAGGGGGAGAAAGCACTGAAGCTTTCTTT. Its protein is CASSLSGGESTEAFF. The whole variable domain, filled in from reference TRBV28 and TRBJ1-1, reads DVKVTQSSRYLVKRTGEKVFLECVQDMDHENMFWYRQDPGLGLRLIYFSYDVKMKEKGDIPEGYSVSREKKERFSLILESASTNQTSMYLCASSLSGGESTEAFFGQGTRLTVV.

This clonotype came up many times. The rearrangement uses TRBV7-9 and TRBJ2-3, with 8 bases lining up with TRBD2. Germline CDR1 SEHNR, CDR2 FQNEAQ (reference sequence). The ends lost 1 base at V and 3 bases at J; junction bases unmatched: 6. This CDR3 spans 16 amino acids. The CDR3 is CASSLESGGPTDTQYF. CDR3 nucleotides: TGTGCCAGCAGCTTAGAATCGGGGGGGCCAACAGATACGCAGTATTTT. Full variable domain (rest looked up from reference TRBV7-9 and TRBJ2-3): DTGVSQNPRHKITKRGQNVTFRCDPISEHNRLYWYRQTLGQGPEFLTYFQNEAQLEKSRLLSDRFSAERPKGSFSTLEIQRTEQGDSAMYLCASSLESGGPTDTQYFGPGTRLTVL.